A selection of T cell receptor beta chains follows, all from one sample in a study of blood T cell repertoires in COVID-19. The protocol was immunoSEQ multiplex PCR, while the TCRdb copy is restricted to in-frame clones and leaves out a portion. The sample has some 150,000 clones, about four fifths seen once; the top ten hold roughly 0.58%. The specimen sequenced was peripheral blood. The receptor source for this set is a man aged 55 to 70 with acute or convalescent COVID-19. The CDR3 runs from the conserved cysteine through the conserved F or W. D genes are given only for firm matches. A clone size is listed for some rows: how often the clone was seen (once, few, many), or a class if it is expanded.

J | V | size | D | CDR3 | DNA
TRBJ1-5 | TRBV3-1/TRBV3-2 | few | NA | CASHKGTDYSNQPQHF | TGTGCCAGTCACAAGGGGACGGACTATAGCAATCAGCCCCAGCATTTT
TRBJ1-2 | TRBV4-3 | NA | NA | CASSQGTGTNYGYTF | TGCGCCAGCAGCCAAGGGACGGGAACTAACTATGGCTACACCTTC
TRBJ1-5 | TRBV15 | NA | NA | CATSRVRQGGNQPQHF | TGTGCCACCAGCAGAGTACGGCAAGGGGGCAATCAGCCCCAGCATTTT
TRBJ2-7 | TRBV7-2 | NA | TRBD2 | CASSSQWGTSGSGEQYF | TGTGCCAGCAGCTCACAGTGGGGGACTAGCGGGAGTGGGGAGCAGTACTTC
TRBJ2-1 | TRBV7-2 | NA | TRBD2 | CASSQSAGVSYNEQFF | TGTGCCAGCAGTCAATCGGCGGGAGTCTCCTACAATGAGCAGTTCTTC
TRBJ1-4 | TRBV18 | NA | NA | CASSPPTGTREKLFF | TGTGCCAGCTCACCACCGACAGGTACAAGGGAAAAACTGTTTTTT
TRBJ2-3 | TRBV12-3/TRBV12-4 | NA | NA | CASRRWDTQYF | TGTGCCAGCAGGAGATGGGATACGCAGTATTTT
TRBJ2-7 | TRBV7-8 | NA | NA | CASSLPTYEQYF | TGTGCCAGCAGCCTCCCTACCTACGAGCAGTACTTC
TRBJ1-1 | TRBV3-1/TRBV3-2 | once | TRBD1 | CASSPHDRAMNTEAFF | TGTGCCAGCAGCCCGCACGACAGGGCGATGAACACTGAAGCTTTCTTT
TRBJ1-5 | TRBV27 | NA | TRBD1 | CASSLRGPQLPQHF | TGTGCCAGCAGTTTAAGGGGGCCGCAATTGCCCCAGCATTTT
TRBJ2-2 | TRBV27 | NA | TRBD1 | CASSRTGRNGELFF | TGTGCCAGCAGTCGGACAGGGCGCAACGGGGAGCTGTTTTTT
TRBJ2-7 | TRBV7-9 | few | TRBD2 | CASSSGTSGVEQYF | TGTGCCAGCAGCTCTGGGACTAGCGGGGTGGAGCAGTACTTC
TRBJ2-2 | TRBV7-2 | NA | NA | CASRPAGLTGELFF | TGTGCCAGCAGACCCGCGGGGCTCACCGGGGAGCTGTTTTTT
TRBJ2-7 | TRBV19 | many | NA | CASSISKPGEQYF | TGTGCCAGTAGTATTTCCAAACCCGGTGAGCAGTACTTC
TRBJ2-3 | TRBV6-2/TRBV6-3 | NA | NA | CASSWSGDTQYF | TGTGCCAGCAGCTGGAGTGGAGATACGCAGTATTTT
TRBJ1-1 | TRBV6-2/TRBV6-3 | NA | NA | CASSSIGITEAFF | TGTGCCAGCAGCTCTATCGGGATCACTGAAGCTTTCTTT
TRBJ2-7 | TRBV30 | NA | TRBD1 | CAWPRDRENEQYF | TGTGCCTGGCCGAGGGACAGGGAAAACGAGCAGTACTTC
TRBJ2-7 | TRBV5-8 | NA | TRBD1 | CASTERGQSSYEQYF | TGTGCCAGCACCGAGAGGGGACAGAGCTCCTACGAGCAGTACTTC
TRBJ2-1 | TRBV5-5 | NA | NA | CASSSIFSVVSNEQFF | TGTGCCAGCAGCTCAATCTTTAGCGTAGTTAGCAATGAGCAGTTCTTC
TRBJ2-3 | TRBV3-1/TRBV3-2 | NA | NA | CASSQGGRGPSDTQYF | TGTGCCAGCAGCCAAGGGGGCAGGGGCCCTTCAGATACGCAGTATTTT
TRBJ2-5 | TRBV19 | NA | TRBD1 | CASSIRTGAQETQYF | TGTGCCAGTAGTATTAGGACAGGAGCTCAAGAGACCCAGTACTTC
TRBJ1-2 | TRBV6-2/TRBV6-3 | NA | NA | CASSYGQGGNYTF | TGTGCCAGCAGTTACGGGCAGGGTGGGAACTACACCTTC
TRBJ2-7 | TRBV5-1 | NA | TRBD1 | CASSMDRVDYEQYF | TGCGCCAGCAGCATGGACAGGGTTGACTACGAGCAGTACTTC
TRBJ2-3 | TRBV19 | NA | NA | CASSISGDTQYF | TGTGCCAGTAGTATCTCCGGGGATACGCAGTATTTT
TRBJ1-3 | TRBV6-4 | NA | NA | CASRIRSGNTIYF | TGTGCCAGCAGGATCAGATCTGGAAACACCATATATTTT